This TCR beta chain was captured by sequencing in a study of T cell responses to AZD1222 COVID-19 vaccine. General observations from the study: Donors, mostly white British, included more females; clonal diversity was possibly underestimated. Only a handful of AZD1222 recipients, roughly 6 in all, had baseline seropositivity.

V lost 2 bases and J 8 bases, leaving 12 bases between the germline ends. The CDR3 runs to 13 residues. From germline, CDR1 is KGHSH and CDR2 LQKENI. Second-dose timings of about 4 or about 12 weeks were pooled. Points on this clone: Its antigen remains unidentified.

Clones were read by immunoSEQ multiplex PCR, and TCRdb kept only the in-frame ones, dropping some. The table includes about 130,000 clones, roughly nine tenths detected once. This specimen was peripheral blood, taken 28 days after the second AZD1222 dose. The TCR was taken from an adult who received the AZD1222 COVID-19 vaccine. The chain carries TRBV18 and TRBJ1-2, with D perhaps matching TRBD1 (5 bases). CDR3 residues: CASSPGSGQGYTF. CDR3 sequence (DNA): TGTGCCAGCTCACCAGGGTCAGGGCAAGGCTACACCTTC.